This TCR beta chain was found in a study of human T cells and chemical hapten exposure (dated by TCRdb to the early 2020s). In terms of the full investigation: For sensitization, 2% DPC in acetone was applied to an approximately 2 cm by approximately 2 cm area of upper inner arm skin. For TCR sequencing, blood came from some 31 alopecia patients at anywhere from one to four time points (pre-sensitization, 2, 6 and 24 weeks). Throughout the roughly 23-week study period, patients were also given weekly therapeutic DPC doses on the scalp. Patch tests used Finn chambers with 0.01% DPC on the upper back, scored after 6 days by International Contact Dermatitis Research Group standards. The patient cohort, mostly female, included alopecia areata with under or over 50% scalp involvement, alopecia totalis and alopecia universalis. Libraries were pooled for sequencing, and per-sample TCR yields varied mainly because of small differences in library volumes within the pool. The study tracked peripheral blood TCR repertoire changes in vivo during primary and secondary sensitization to the hapten diphenylcyclopropenone (DPC) in alopecia patients. Patient blood was sampled pre-sensitization (week 0) and at 2, 6 and about 24 weeks after DPC sensitization.

As regards this clonotype: Its antigen remains unidentified. No per-base quality is available; no much larger clone lies one base away.

Library generation was performed with RACE. Sequencing instrument: NextSeq 500. Library preparation attached unique molecular identifiers to individual cDNA molecules for quantitative, reproducible TCR counting. Both TCR alpha and TCR beta chains were sequenced from each blood RNA sample. The paper's data handling went like this. Samples had a median of approximately 96,000 TCRs, with a range from roughly 20,000 to 700,000. V, J and CDR3 annotation of the TCR reads was carried out using the Decombinator software suite. For the PS versus PT1 abundance plots, all samples were subsampled to the same number of TCRs (28,000). Expanded TCRs were defined as absent before sensitization and observed at least eight times at the 2-week time point. The public reads were reanalyzed by TCRdb: fastp trimming at Q25, MiXCR alignment, in-frame beta chains only. Merged by CDR3 protein, the rows form single entries marked with the most common genes and DNA. The V and J calls were determined by TCRdb, not by the authors. The sample includes roughly 360,000 distinct CDR3 sequences, with more than 4.5% observed a single time. The ten most abundant clones make up 2% to 2.5% of the sample.

Looking up the germline V gene yields CDR1 SGHVS and CDR2 FQNEAQ. At the junction V is shortened by 5 bases and J by 6 bases, with 16 bases in between. Reading from cysteine to phenylalanine, the CDR3 counts 14 amino acids. The only DNA kept is the CDR3, 42 bases in frame from the first base. The time point tag for this specimen amounts to: patch test 1, 2 weeks after DPC sensitization. In the paper's terms, the treatment or condition label means: therapeutic diphenylcyclopropenone sensitization with weekly scalp DPC. At every patch-test visit, the blood draw took place before the patch test was put on. Patients were considered eligible if aged 18 to 70, diagnosed with alopecia and deemed suitable for DPC therapy, and patients were excluded if pregnant. Total RNA was extracted from unfractionated whole blood that had been collected in Tempus Blood RNA tubes. The research as a whole found: Repeated subsampling changed both the strength of the expansion versus patch-test correlation and the threshold at which that correlation became significant. Patch test score was positively correlated with the number of PT1 expanded TCRs, with significance at thresholds 8, 16 and 32 but not at 4. DPC sensitization did not change the number of TCRs with a frequency above 1 in 1000, and there was no evidence of changes in global repertoire structure. Significantly more large CDR3 similarity clusters were formed by expanded TCRs than by pre-sensitization or healthy control sets, consistent with antigen-driven responses. Because all patients had alopecia, a presumed autoimmune disease, the immune response of the patients might differ from that of healthy individuals.

Material: whole blood, obtained in connection with sensitization to the hapten diphenylcyclopropenone (DPC). The source of this sequence is a woman aged 45-65 years with alopecia areata. Some clones in this sample may be carry-over from other donors' samples. The chain was built from TRBV7-8 and TRBJ2-5, and possibly TRBD2, on 6 matching bases. The CDR3 protein sequence reads: CASSLGPEGKTQYF. The sequence in DNA is TGTGCCAGCAGCCTTGGCCCGGAGGGGAAGACCCAGTACTTC.